This T cell receptor (beta chain) was sequenced in a study of identical twins. This clonotype has a count of ten or more. The antigen is not known. This CDR3 region has 15 residues. Trimming took off 0 bases at V and 0 bases at J, with 8 bases between the two ends. Germline V lookup: CDR1 LGHNA, CDR2 YSLEER. General study findings and limits: Insertion counts were lower in abundant cord blood beta clonotypes, a trend that memory repertoires did not show.

Each cDNA held unique molecular identifiers, and template switching gave it a universal primer site. MiXCR, applied by TCRdb to the 5' RACE reads, yields one record per CDR3 protein. The table includes more than 650,000 distinct CDR3 sequences, less than 7% detected once. Each donor (without exception) was a healthy Caucasian. The V call is TRBV4-3, the J call TRBJ1-2; no clear D. The specimen sequenced was naive T cells sorted from blood. The origin of this receptor is a man between 18 and 29 years old in good health. The CDR3 nucleotides read TGCGCCAGCAGCCAAGATCCATCATCTAACTATGGCTACACCTTC. Its protein product is CASSQDPSSNYGYTF.